The rows below give T cell receptor beta chains drawn from one sample of a study of beta chain features in type 1 diabetes. The method was immunoSEQ multiplex PCR; TCRdb's version includes in-frame clones alone and lacks a portion of them. The sample includes 600,000 or so clones, about an eighth of them seen just once. Sequences were obtained from naive CD4+ T cells from blood. These receptors came from a man aged 18 to 30 with type 1 diabetes. The CDR3 runs from the conserved cysteine through the conserved F or W. Each record gives: CDR3 length, clone size, J gene, V gene, D gene, CDR3 DNA, CDR3 protein. D genes are given only for firm matches. The listing skips clone size in some rows; elsewhere it reads once, few, many or a size class.

14 | few | TRBJ1-1 | TRBV19 | TRBD1 | TGTGCCAGTACCCCGGACAGGGCCAACACTGAAGCTTTCTTT | CASTPDRANTEAFF
14 | NA | TRBJ2-1 | TRBV9 | NA | TGTGCCAGCACCCCTTCGCACAGTTACAATGAGCAGTTCTTC | CASTPSHSYNEQFF
14 | NA | TRBJ2-7 | TRBV6-7 | NA | TGTGCCAGCAGTTTACTGACAGACTCCTACGAGCAGTACTTC | CASSLLTDSYEQYF
12 | NA | TRBJ2-7 | TRBV29-1 | NA | TGCAGCGTCAACCTGCGGGGCTACGAGCAGTACTTC | CSVNLRGYEQYF
15 | few | TRBJ2-6 | TRBV5-8 | NA | TGTGCCAGCAGCTTGTTTAGGTCTGGGGCCAACGTCCTGACTTTC | CASSLFRSGANVLTF
13 | few | TRBJ2-1 | TRBV12-5 | TRBD2 | TGTGCTAGTGGTTTGGGGCGGGAGGCAAGGCAGTTCTTC | CASGLGREARQFF
16 | few | TRBJ1-2 | TRBV5-4 | TRBD1 | TGTGCCAGCAGCTTGGACAGGGGAGACTGGTACTATGGCTACACCTTC | CASSLDRGDWYYGYTF
13 | few | TRBJ1-1 | TRBV15 | TRBD1 | TGTGCCACCGGGGACAGGGTTAACACTGAAGCTTTCTTT | CATGDRVNTEAFF
14 | NA | TRBJ2-1 | TRBV11-2 | NA | TGTGCCAGCAGCCAAAAACGGGAGTCCCATGAGCAGTTCTTC | CASSQKRESHEQFF
14 | NA | TRBJ2-5 | TRBV4-1 | NA | TGCGCCAGCAGCCAAGATTGGACTCAAGAGACCCAGTACTTC | CASSQDWTQETQYF
10 | few | TRBJ1-2 | TRBV30 | NA | TGTGCCTCCAACCCAGTTAGCTTCACCTTC | CASNPVSFTF
12 | few | TRBJ2-3 | TRBV13 | TRBD2 | TGTGCCAGCAGCATCCGGACTAGCGGGAGGGTATTC | CASSIRTSGRVF
14 | few | TRBJ1-5 | TRBV7-2 | NA | TGTGCCAGCAGCTTGATGTCGACGAGTCAGCCCCAGCATTTT | CASSLMSTSQPQHF
14 | NA | TRBJ2-5 | TRBV30 | TRBD1 | TGTGCCTGGAGTGAACAGGGGCCTGGCGAGACCCAGTACTTC | CAWSEQGPGETQYF
14 | few | TRBJ1-2 | TRBV25-1 | TRBD1 | TGTGCCAGCAGTGAACGGACAGGTCCCTATGGCTACACCTTC | CASSERTGPYGYTF
14 | once | TRBJ2-7 | TRBV6-5 | NA | TGTGCCAGCAGTCACTTTGGACTGATCTACGAGCAGTACTTC | CASSHFGLIYEQYF
14 | NA | TRBJ1-1 | TRBV6-5 | NA | TGTGCCAGCAGCCAATCCCTTAGGAACACTGAAGCTTTCTTT | CASSQSLRNTEAFF
15 | few | TRBJ2-3 | TRBV28 | NA | TGTGCCAGCAGTGGGGGGTACAGGGTAACAGATACGCAGTATTTT | CASSGGYRVTDTQYF
14 | NA | TRBJ2-3 | TRBV5-4 | NA | TGTGCCAGCAGCCCGGGCCTCGCGGCAGATACGCAGTATTTT | CASSPGLAADTQYF
15 | NA | TRBJ1-5 | TRBV28 | NA | TGTGCCAGCAGGGTCGGGGGTTATAGCAATCAGCCCCAGCATTTT | CASRVGGYSNQPQHF
13 | NA | TRBJ2-5 | TRBV7-2 | TRBD1 | TGTGCCAGCAGCTTCGACAGGGAAGAGACCCAGTACTTC | CASSFDREETQYF
13 | few | TRBJ2-5 | TRBV5-4 | NA | TGTGCCAGCCGCACGAATACGAATTCCGAGGAGTACTTC | CASRTNTNSEEYF
16 | NA | TRBJ2-1 | TRBV28 | TRBD2 | TGTGCCAGCAGCTACCGCAGGGCAGCGGGATACAATGAGCAGTTCTTC | CASSYRRAAGYNEQFF
14 | few | TRBJ1-1 | TRBV5-6 | TRBD1 | TGTGCCAGCAGCTTGCAGGGGGCAGGTACTGAAGCTTTCTTT | CASSLQGAGTEAFF
15 | few | TRBJ2-1 | TRBV7-8 | TRBD1 | TGTGCCAGCAGCTTAGTAGGGGGCACCTACAATGAGCAGTTCTTC | CASSLVGGTYNEQFF
11 | NA | TRBJ2-2 | TRBV29-1 | NA | TGCAGCGCAAGGTCCACCGGGGAGCTGTTTTTT | CSARSTGELFF
14 | few | TRBJ2-3 | TRBV18 | NA | TGTGCCAGCTCCCCCGGGACATACACAGATACGCAGTATTTT | CASSPGTYTDTQYF
14 | NA | TRBJ2-7 | TRBV15 | NA | TGTGCCACCAGCGGCTCAGGGAGCGGATACGAGCAGTACTTC | CATSGSGSGYEQYF
17 | NA | TRBJ2-7 | TRBV5-6 | TRBD1 | TGTGCCAGCAGCTTGGTGGTGACAGGGAAAATCACCTACGAGCAGTACTTC | CASSLVVTGKITYEQYF
16 | few | TRBJ1-2 | TRBV21-1 | NA | TGTGCCAGGAGCCATTCCTCCAGGCCAACTAACTATGGCTACACCTTC | CARSHSSRPTNYGYTF
12 | few | TRBJ2-1 | TRBV7-9 | NA | TGTGCCAGCAGCTTAAGCACGGGGGAGCAGTTCTTC | CASSLSTGEQFF
9 | NA | TRBJ2-5 | TRBV30 | NA | TGTGGGTGTCAAGAGACCCAGTACTTC | CGCQETQYF
12 | few | TRBJ1-5 | TRBV29-1 | NA | TGCAGCGTTGAGACGGTAGGGCAGCCCCAGCATTTT | CSVETVGQPQHF
16 | NA | TRBJ2-7 | TRBV18 | TRBD2 | TGTGCCAGCTCCCCTATGGTGGGAGGGAGCTCCTACGAGCAGTACTTC | CASSPMVGGSSYEQYF
13 | NA | TRBJ2-7 | TRBV7-2 | NA | TGTGCCAGCAGCTTAGTAGCGCGCTACGAGCAGTACTTC | CASSLVARYEQYF
13 | NA | TRBJ2-7 | TRBV11-3 | NA | TGTGCCAGCAGCTTAGATGGGAGGCGAGAGCAGTACTTC | CASSLDGRREQYF
15 | NA | TRBJ2-1 | TRBV5-1 | TRBD2 | TGCGCCAGCAGCCATGGGACTAGCGGAAACAATGAGCAGTTCTTC | CASSHGTSGNNEQFF
13 | NA | TRBJ1-5 | TRBV15 | NA | TGTGCCACCAGCGGGCAGGGATATCAGCCCCAGCATTTT | CATSGQGYQPQHF
15 | few | TRBJ2-7 | TRBV6-6 | TRBD1 | TGTGCCAGCAGTTACCCTGGGCAGGGGGCCGTCGAGCAGTACTTC | CASSYPGQGAVEQYF
13 | NA | TRBJ2-7 | TRBV5-1 | TRBD1 | TGCGCCAGCAGCGTGGGGGACAGCTACGAGCAGTACTTC | CASSVGDSYEQYF
15 | NA | TRBJ2-2 | TRBV9 | TRBD2 | TGTGCCAGCAGCGTAGGACTAGCGAGGGGCGGGGAGCTGTTTTTT | CASSVGLARGGELFF
14 | few | TRBJ2-7 | TRBV6-5 | TRBD1 | TGTGCCAGCAGTTTACGGGACAGGGCGTACGAGCAGTACTTC | CASSLRDRAYEQYF
13 | few | TRBJ1-2 | TRBV19 | NA | TGTGCCAGTAGTATAGCCGGGGGGTACGGCTACACCTTC | CASSIAGGYGYTF
14 | few | TRBJ2-1 | TRBV5-6 | NA | TGTGCCAGCAGCCACTCGCAGGGTAGTAGTGAGCAGTTCTTC | CASSHSQGSSEQFF
15 | NA | TRBJ1-6 | TRBV14 | NA | TGTGCCAGCAGCCCCATGCAAGGGCGGGATTCACCCCTCCACTTT | CASSPMQGRDSPLHF
13 | few | TRBJ1-5 | TRBV30 | NA | TGTGCCTGGAGTGTTAGGGAAGATCAGCCCCAGCATTTT | CAWSVREDQPQHF
16 | NA | TRBJ2-5 | TRBV7-2 | TRBD2 | TGTGCCAGCAGCATAAATAGCGGGAGGGCCTCGGAGACCCAGTACTTC | CASSINSGRASETQYF
14 | few | TRBJ2-1 | TRBV7-2 | NA | TGTGCCAGCAGCGTAGACGTCGTTTACAATGAGCAGTTCTTC | CASSVDVVYNEQFF
18 | NA | TRBJ1-5 | TRBV30 | NA | TGTGCCTGGAGTGTACATCATTGGGGGGCGCGGAGCAATCAGCCCCAGCATTTT | CAWSVHHWGARSNQPQHF
13 | NA | TRBJ2-7 | TRBV7-8 | NA | TGTGCCAGCAGCTTAGCCAAGGCCCACGAGCAGTACTTC | CASSLAKAHEQYF
12 | few | TRBJ2-7 | TRBV25-1 | NA | TGTGCCAGCAGGACCTCCTCCTACGAGCAGTACTTC | CASRTSSYEQYF
13 | few | TRBJ2-7 | TRBV18 | NA | TGTGCCAGCTCGAGACAGGAGAACTACGAGCAGTACTTC | CASSRQENYEQYF
15 | few | TRBJ2-4 | TRBV6-5 | NA | TGTGCCAGCAGTTACTCCGACAGTCTCGGAAACATTCAGTACTTC | CASSYSDSLGNIQYF
16 | NA | TRBJ2-1 | TRBV9 | NA | TGTGCCAGCAGCGTACGGGACATCCGCTCCTACAATGAGCAGTTCTTC | CASSVRDIRSYNEQFF
15 | few | TRBJ2-7 | TRBV25-1 | TRBD1 | TGTGCCAGCTCTCCCCGGGGGACAGGCGCCCACGAGCAGTACTTC | CASSPRGTGAHEQYF